This T cell receptor (beta chain) was captured by sequencing in a study of shared clonotypes between healthy human individuals. Study-wide results and limits: Across subsets, estimated richness was generally greater for naive than for memory populations.

As regards this clone: As yet, its antigen is unknown.

Each PCR replicate from the sorted subsets contained around 0.2 ug DNA, which is tens of thousands of T cell genomes. Assay: immunoSEQ multiplex PCR; the TCRdb copy retains only in-frame clones and omits some. The table shows some 2,000,000 clones, with approximately 95% occurring only once. V dropped 1 base and J dropped 4 bases, with 6 bases sitting between them. CDR3 length: 12 residues. The germline gives CDR1 SGHDT, CDR2 YYEEEE. V is TRBV5-6 and J is TRBJ2-7, with no clear D. The sequenced material came from naive CD4+ T cells sorted from blood. Subset noted: CD45RA+ positively selected. This TCR was sampled from a man aged 18-30 years in good health. CDR3: CASSLSQYEQYF. As DNA, the CDR3 is TGTGCCAGCAGCTTGTCCCAGTACGAGCAGTACTTC.